This T cell receptor beta chain was sequenced for a study of blood T cell repertoires in COVID-19. Across the study: T cells, B-cell-depleted T cells, or PBMCs provided the cDNA or gDNA that served as material.

Germline V gives CDR1 MDHEN, CDR2 SYDVKM. The CDR3 has 11 residues. V was trimmed by 2 bases and J by 7 bases, leaving 2 bases between them. For this clone: The same CDR3 also results from other DNA sequences found in this sample.

Here immunoSEQ multiplex PCR was the method, and the copy in TCRdb shows in-frame clones only, minus some. Here the sample spans hundreds of thousands of clones, 70% to 85% being singletons. The gene calls are TRBV28 and TRBJ1-4; D remains ambiguous. The sample was peripheral blood. The clonotype comes from a woman of 80 years or more with acute or convalescent COVID-19. DNA for the CDR3: TGTGCCAGCAGTTTACGTGAAAAACTGTTTTTT. It encodes CASSLREKLFF.